This T cell receptor (beta chain) was identified during a study of cytomegalovirus exposure and HLA in healthy donors. The study's findings and limits: Analyses of presence and absence presupposed an approximately uniform sequencing depth across donors.

Germline V gene data show CDR1 as SGHTS and CDR2 as YDEGEE. The V and J ends lost 3 bases and 7 bases, in that order; junction bases with no gene match: 7. This CDR3 spans 17 amino acids. This cohort consisted of healthy bone marrow donors. The study ran its PCR with 60 Vbeta and 13 Jbeta primers. Sequencing used immunoSEQ multiplex PCR; TCRdb keeps in-frame clones, though not all of them. The sample holds 85,000 to 100,000 clones; around 80% are singletons and the top ten take about 0.71%. As concerns this clone: Its antigen is unidentified.

The sample comprised PBMCs. This TCR was sampled from a woman aged 60 to 75 in good health and CMV-seronegative. V gene TRBV5-8 combines with J gene TRBJ2-1; 16 bases map to TRBD2. The CDR3 here is CASSWAGTSGGANEQFF. CDR3 sequence (DNA): TGTGCCAGCAGCTGGGCCGGGACTAGCGGGGGGGCAAATGAGCAGTTCTTC. Together with reference TRBV5-8 and TRBJ2-1, the CDR3 gives the full variable domain: EAGVTQSPTHLIKTRGQQATLRCSPISGHTSVYWYQQALGLGLQFLLWYDEGEERNRGNFPPRFSGRQFPNYSSELNVNALELEDSALYLCASSWAGTSGGANEQFFGPGTRLTVL.